The sequence of this T cell receptor beta chain was determined in a study of blood T cell repertoires in COVID-19. Study in general: COVID-19 samples collected from the United States, Italy and Spain covered acute and convalescent phases. The analysed material was cDNA or gDNA that came from T cells, B-cell-depleted T cells, or PBMCs.

How the authors handled the data: It was from reference gene primer amplification that nucleated cell counts were estimated. Method: immunoSEQ multiplex PCR; TCRdb's copy keeps in-frame clones and lacks some. V, J and clone size are taken as reported in that table, and D and trimming were inferred from the DNA itself. The table shows approximately 240,000 clones, with around 85% occurring only once. Many counts were recorded for this clone. The sequence was collected from a woman in her thirties or forties with active or convalescent COVID-19. The material sequenced was peripheral blood.

The CDR3 is CASSFRGTGELFF. Written as DNA, the CDR3 is TGTGCCAGCAGCTTCAGGGGCACCGGGGAGCTGTTTTTT. V usage is TRBV6-6 and J usage is TRBJ2-2, with a possible D match to TRBD1 (6 bases). Germline CDR1 is MNHNY and CDR2 is SVGAGI (reference sequence). The CDR3 contains 13 residues. V lost 6 bases to trimming and J lost 4 bases, with 9 bases between them.